Each of the 32 T cell receptor beta chains below was sequenced from the same sample in a study of blood T cell repertoires in COVID-19. Sequencing used immunoSEQ multiplex PCR; TCRdb keeps in-frame clones, though not all of them. This sample has about 160,000 clones; 75% to 90% occur once, and the top ten carry around 3.2%. Sequences were obtained from PBMCs or T cells enriched from blood (not recorded which). The receptors were sampled from a woman aged 60 to 75 who had recovered from COVID-19.

This sequence joins TRBV27 and TRBJ1-5; TRBD1 matches at 7 bases. The CDR3 extends over 13 amino acids. V gave up 5 bases and J gave up 5 bases; unmatched junction bases: 3. The germline V gene encodes CDR1 MNHEY and CDR2 SMNVEV (reference sequence). The CDR3 nucleotides are TGTGCCAGCAGTCCCCAGGGGGATCAGCCCCAGCATTTT. Translated: CASSPQGDQPQHF.

The rearrangement uses TRBV15 and TRBJ1-3; D remains ambiguous. Germline V gene data show CDR1 as LNHNV and CDR2 as YYDKDF (reference sequence). V shed 0 bases and J shed 0 bases, with 6 bases lying between them. The CDR3 totals 15 residues. The CDR3 loop is CATSRDLSSGNTIYF. CDR3 bases: TGTGCCACCAGCAGAGATCTGAGCTCTGGAAACACCATATATTTT.

The chain links TRBV13 to TRBJ1-3, with 8 bases aligning to TRBD1. Germline values: CDR1 PRHDT, CDR2 FYEKMQ (reference sequence). The CDR3 loop spans 14 amino acids. Trimming at V came to 6 bases and at J to 2 bases, leaving 3 bases not matched to a gene. Here the CDR3 reads CASRQGVAGNTIYF. CDR3 nucleotides: TGTGCCAGCAGACAGGGGGTGGCTGGAAACACCATATATTTT.

This chain uses TRBV6-5 with TRBJ2-1, with D tentatively TRBD1 (5 bases). V lost 3 bases, J lost 4 bases, and 13 bases lay in between. Germline V gives CDR1 MNHEY, CDR2 SVGAGI. This CDR3 spans 15 amino acids. The CDR3 region is CASSYGADPYNEQFF. CDR3 sequence (DNA): TGTGCCAGCAGTTATGGGGCTGATCCTTACAATGAGCAGTTCTTC.

CDR3 amino acids: CASSLRYRDYLGANEQFF. The CDR3 DNA sequence: TGCGCCAGCAGCTTGCGGTATCGGGACTACCTGGGGGCCAATGAGCAGTTCTTC. The gene calls are TRBV5-1 and TRBJ2-1; tentatively, D is TRBD2 (7 bases). The CDR3 loop spans 18 amino acids. Germline CDR1 SGHRS, CDR2 YFSETQ. V lost 1 base and J lost 6, with 23 bases in between. The variable domain in full, completed from reference TRBV5-1 and TRBJ2-1, reads KAGVTQTPRYLIKTRGQQVTLSCSPISGHRSVSWYQQTPGQGLQFLFEYFSETQRNKGNFPGRFSGRQFSNSRSEMNVSTLELGDSALYLCASSLRYRDYLGANEQFFGPGTRLTVL.

This rearrangement joins TRBV7-2 to TRBJ2-2; tentative D call: TRBD2 (5 bases). CDR1 is SGHTA and CDR2 is FQGNSA in the germline V gene. There are 15 residues in the CDR3. The V end was cut by 1 base, the J end by 5 bases, with 11 bases between. The CDR3 nucleotides are TGTGCCAGCAGCTTAGGGGCGGACTTAACCGGGGAGCTGTTTTTT. Translating gives CASSLGADLTGELFF.

This clone has just a few counts. The chain is built from TRBV25-1 and TRBJ1-3; D is perhaps TRBD1 (5 bases). CDR1 is MGHDK and CDR2 is SYGVNS in the germline V gene. With 7 bases removed from V and 10 bases from J, the gap between germline ends came to 14 bases. The CDR3 is 12 residues long. The DNA for the CDR3 is TGTGCCAGCACCGTTGGTCGGGGGACCATATATTTT. This gives the protein CASTVGRGTIYF.

Turning to this clone: One base away lies a much larger clone, so this may be a sequencing read error. The chain carries TRBV15 and TRBJ1-1; D gene unclear. The CDR3 is 15 amino acids. The germline gives CDR1 LNHNV, CDR2 YYDKDF (reference sequence). Trimming left V 4 bases short and J 1 base short, with 13 bases between. CDR3 amino acids: CATSKESGGNTEAFF. In DNA form, the CDR3 reads TGTGCCACCAGCAAGGAGAGCGGCGGGAACACTGAAGCTTTCTTT.

The chain combines TRBV19 with TRBJ2-1; 9 positions agree with TRBD1. Germline CDR1 and CDR2: LNHDA and SQIVND (reference sequence). CDR3 length: 14 residues. V dropped 5 bases and J dropped 5; count of bases not matched to a gene: 4. The CDR3 protein is CASSDRGRNNEQFF. The CDR3 nucleotides are TGTGCCAGTAGTGACAGGGGGAGGAACAATGAGCAGTTCTTC.

The rearrangement joins TRBV27 to TRBJ1-2; 7 bases are shared with TRBD1. The CDR3 extends over 15 amino acids. Germline CDR1 reads MNHEY; CDR2 reads SMNVEV (reference sequence). J gave up 4 bases and V 3 bases, and 8 bases lay outside the gene matches. CDR3 sequence (DNA): TGTGCCAGCAGTTTTAGGCACGGGACAGCCTATGGCTACACCTTC. This codes for CASSFRHGTAYGYTF.

The chain has TRBV7-8 and TRBJ2-1, with 8 bases aligning to TRBD2. The CDR3 totals 12 residues. Germline CDR1 reads SGHVS; CDR2 reads FQNEAQ. Trimming took 5 bases from V and 8 from J; bases not matched to a gene: 2. The CDR3 region has the DNA TGTGCCAGCAGCCAACTAGCGGATGAGCAGTTCTTC. It is translated as CASSQLADEQFF.

The chain is built from TRBV1 and TRBJ1-2; TRBD1, the table's D call, lacks a check against the DNA. TRBV1 is flagged as a pseudogene. This CDR3 is 16 amino acids long. Written as DNA, the CDR3 is TGCACCAGCAGCGACGGGACAGGGATGGGTAACTATGGCTACACCTTC. This sequence encodes CTSSDGTGMGNYGYTF.

This rearrangement joins TRBV14 to TRBJ1-1, with D tentatively TRBD1 (5 bases). This CDR3 region has 15 residues. Germline CDR1 is SGHDN and CDR2 is FVKESK. Between the trimmed V and J ends, which lost 0 bases and 5 bases, there was a span of 13 bases. CDR3 in DNA: TGTGCCAGCAGCCAAGAAGCTTGGGGGGTAACTGAAGCTTTCTTT. Protein: CASSQEAWGVTEAFF.

The chain couples TRBV18 to TRBJ1-5, with TRBD1 matching 7 bases. There are 15 residues in the CDR3. CDR1 and CDR2 from the germline V gene are KGHSH and LQKENI. V shed 4 bases and J 0 bases; nucleotides not matched to a gene: 3. The chain's CDR3 is CASSLTGYSNQPQHF. For the CDR3, the DNA is TGTGCCAGCTCACTGACAGGGTATAGCAATCAGCCCCAGCATTTT. The variable domain in full, completed from reference TRBV18 and TRBJ1-5, reads NAGVMQNPRHLVRRRGQEARLRCSPMKGHSHVYWYRQLPEEGLKFMVYLQKENIIDESGMPKERFSAEFPKEGPSILRIQQVVRGDSAAYFCASSLTGYSNQPQHFGDGTRLSIL.

CDR3 residues: CASSSTAPDRGNEQFF. Written as DNA, the CDR3 is TGTGCCAGCAGCTCCACCGCCCCGGACAGGGGGAATGAGCAGTTCTTC. V is TRBV7-3 and J is TRBJ2-1; 10 nucleotides match TRBD1. V lost 4 bases, J lost 7 bases, and 10 bases stayed unmatched. The CDR3 contains 16 residues. Germline V CDR1 and CDR2: SGHTA, FQGTGA.

The genes are TRBV18 and TRBJ2-3; no reliable D call. V dropped 5 bases and J dropped 0 bases, with 6 bases sitting between them. The CDR3 totals 13 residues. Germline lookup yields CDR1 KGHSH and CDR2 LQKENI. Here the CDR3 DNA reads TGTGCCAGCTCATTTTCTAGCACAGATACGCAGTATTTT. As protein: CASSFSSTDTQYF.

The chain employs TRBV6-4 and TRBJ2-3; weak D call: TRBD2 (7 bases). The CDR3 totals 15 residues. V was pared by 5 bases and J by 6 bases, with 18 bases between. CDR1 MRHNA and CDR2 SNTAGT come from the germline V gene. The CDR3 DNA sequence: TGTGCCAGCAGTCTGGCGGGGGCGATCAGGGATACGCAGTATTTT. It encodes CASSLAGAIRDTQYF.

The V and J genes are TRBV14 and TRBJ1-5; 7 bases are a match to TRBD1. The trim removed 4 bases at V and 0 bases at J, leaving 6 bases unmatched. Germline V gene sequence: CDR1 SGHDN, CDR2 FVKESK. The CDR3 loop spans 16 amino acids. The CDR3 protein is CASSPPGQLSNQPQHF. CDR3 DNA sequence: TGTGCCAGCAGCCCCCCGGGACAGCTTAGCAATCAGCCCCAGCATTTT.

V gene TRBV19 combines with J gene TRBJ1-2; D gene uncertain. V lost 3 bases and J 7 bases, leaving 15 bases between the germline ends. The CDR3 has 14 amino acids. The germline V gene has CDR1 LNHDA and CDR2 SQIVND (reference sequence). DNA for the CDR3: TGTGCCAGTAGTATCCGTAGCCGCGTGGGTGGCTACACCTTC. It encodes CASSIRSRVGGYTF.

This clone was recorded a few times. The chain has TRBV19 and TRBJ1-5; D call uncertain. V was clipped by 6 bases and J by 2 bases, with 11 bases between them. CDR3 length equals 14 residues. CDR1 and CDR2 (germline): LNHDA, SQIVND (reference sequence). The CDR3 reads CASRPHAGNQPQHF. CDR3 coding DNA: TGTGCCAGTAGACCTCATGCGGGCAATCAGCCCCAGCATTTT.

J is TRBJ2-3 and V is TRBV27; TRBD1 matches at 8 bases. V gave up 5 bases and J gave up 0 bases; unmatched junction bases: 4. The CDR3 covers 15 residues. The V gene's germline CDR1 is MNHEY and CDR2 SMNVEV (reference sequence). Written as DNA, the CDR3 is TGTGCCAGCAGTATCTGGACAGGGAGCACAGATACGCAGTATTTT. It specifies CASSIWTGSTDTQYF.

The chain combines TRBV2 with TRBJ1-5, with 8 bases that match TRBD1. V lost 3 bases, J lost 4 bases, and 8 bases stayed unmatched. Germline values: CDR1 SNHLY, CDR2 FYNNEI. The CDR3 is 16 residues long. The CDR3 is CASSEETGTGNQPQHF. CDR3 DNA: TGTGCCAGCAGTGAGGAAACAGGGACAGGAAATCAGCCCCAGCATTTT.

J is TRBJ2-5 and V is TRBV5-4; TRBD1 matches 10 bases. This CDR3 spans 15 amino acids. The V and J ends lost 4 bases and 3 bases, in that order; junction bases with no gene match: 6. The germline gives CDR1 SGHNT, CDR2 YYREEE (reference sequence). The CDR3 nucleotides read TGTGCCAGCAGCCCAACCGGGACAGGGGAAGAGACCCAGTACTTC. Protein: CASSPTGTGEETQYF.

The gene calls are TRBV14 and TRBJ1-2; D is perhaps TRBD1 (5 bases). V shed 0 bases and J shed 7 bases, with 12 bases lying between them. Germline assignment: CDR1 SGHDN and CDR2 FVKESK. The CDR3 spans 14 residues. For the CDR3, the DNA is TGTGCCAGCAGCCAAGATAGCACAGGCGGTGGCTACACCTTC. This translates into CASSQDSTGGGYTF.

The J gene is TRBJ2-5, the V gene TRBV6-5; possible D gene TRBD1, 6 bases. The V end was cut by 2 bases, the J end by 2 bases, with 15 bases between. Germline V gives CDR1 MNHEY, CDR2 SVGAGI. The CDR3 extends over 16 amino acids. The CDR3 reads CASSYVQGIGQETQYF. DNA of the CDR3: TGTGCCAGCAGTTACGTACAGGGAATAGGACAAGAGACCCAGTACTTC.

The sample holds a few counts of this clone. This chain uses TRBV6-4 with TRBJ2-3; tentatively, D is TRBD1 (6 bases). Trimming left V 6 bases short and J 0 bases short, with 13 bases between. The CDR3 runs 15 residues. The germline V gene encodes CDR1 MRHNA and CDR2 SNTAGT. The CDR3 loop is CASSPDRMSTDTQYF. CDR3 nucleotides: TGTGCCAGCAGCCCTGACAGGATGAGCACAGATACGCAGTATTTT.

In DNA form, the CDR3 reads TGCGCCAGCAGCCCACGCGGGACAGGGGGCGTGGAGACCCAGTACTTC. Translated: CASSPRGTGGVETQYF. The V and J genes are TRBV4-1 and TRBJ2-5; 12 bases fit TRBD1. The CDR3 has 16 residues. The V gene's germline CDR1 is MGHRA and CDR2 YSYEKL. V gave up 4 bases and J gave up 5 bases; unmatched junction bases: 8.

The genes are TRBV24-1 and TRBJ1-2, with TRBD1 matching 7 bases. The CDR3 extends over 14 amino acids. V shed 3 bases and J 6 bases; nucleotides not matched to a gene: 6. CDR1 is KGHDR, CDR2 SFDVKD, per germline. CDR3 region: CATSDPTGIHGYTF. CDR3 bases: TGTGCCACCAGTGATCCGACAGGGATCCATGGCTACACCTTC.

This chain links TRBV11-3 with TRBJ2-5, with TRBD1 matching over 8 bases. The germline gives CDR1 SGHNT, CDR2 YENEEA. The CDR3 is 15 residues long. The J segment lost 4 bases and the V segment lost 5 bases, leaving 9 bases of the junction unmatched. CDR3 DNA sequence: TGTGCCAGCAGCCACTCAGGACAGGGCGGAGAGACCCAGTACTTC. This sequence encodes CASSHSGQGGETQYF.

This chain links TRBV3-1 (or the pseudogene TRBV3-2) with TRBJ1-2; 9 bases line up with TRBD1. CDR1 and CDR2 from the germline V gene are LGHDT and YNNKEL (reference sequence). The CDR3 is 15 amino acids. V shed 4 bases, J shed 4 bases, and the junction held 7 bases outside the gene matches. CDR3 coding DNA: TGTGCCAGCAGCCGGACAGGGGCAAAAATCTATGGCTACACCTTC. Its translation: CASSRTGAKIYGYTF.

This clone was picked up a small number of times. CDR3 DNA sequence: TGCAGCGTTGAGGGATCAGGGGAATGGGGAGCTTTCTTT. This gives the protein CSVEGSGEWGAFF. The chain has TRBV29-1 and TRBJ1-1, with D tentatively TRBD1 (6 bases). The CDR3 consists of 13 residues. The V end lost 3 bases, the J end lost 10 bases, and 18 bases lay between the germline ends. In germline, CDR1 is SQVTM, CDR2 ANQGSEA.

This chain uses TRBV2 with TRBJ2-5; 11 nucleotides match TRBD2. V lost 4 bases and J lost 5; bases outside the gene matches: 6. Germline assignment: CDR1 SNHLY and CDR2 FYNNEI. This CDR3 has 15 amino acids. The CDR3 coding sequence is TGTGCCAGCAGTGTTTCTAGCGGGGGGTCGGAGACCCAGTACTTC. Protein: CASSVSSGGSETQYF.